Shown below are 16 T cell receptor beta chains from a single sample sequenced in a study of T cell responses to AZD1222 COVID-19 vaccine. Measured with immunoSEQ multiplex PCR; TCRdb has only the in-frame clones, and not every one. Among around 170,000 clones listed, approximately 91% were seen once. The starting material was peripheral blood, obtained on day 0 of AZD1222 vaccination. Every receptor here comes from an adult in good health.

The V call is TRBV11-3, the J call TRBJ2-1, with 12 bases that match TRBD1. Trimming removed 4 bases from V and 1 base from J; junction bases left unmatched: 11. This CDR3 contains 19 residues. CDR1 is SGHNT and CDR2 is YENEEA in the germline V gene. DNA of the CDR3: TGTGCCAGCAGCTCCTCACTATGGGGACAGGGGGCATCCTACAATGAGCAGTTCTTC. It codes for CASSSSLWGQGASYNEQFF.

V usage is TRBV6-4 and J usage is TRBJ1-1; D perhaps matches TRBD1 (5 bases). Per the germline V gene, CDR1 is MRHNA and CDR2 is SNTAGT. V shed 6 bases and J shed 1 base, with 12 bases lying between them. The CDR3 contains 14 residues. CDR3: CASRDSDRNTEAFF. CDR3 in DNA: TGTGCCAGCAGAGATTCCGACAGGAACACTGAAGCTTTCTTT.

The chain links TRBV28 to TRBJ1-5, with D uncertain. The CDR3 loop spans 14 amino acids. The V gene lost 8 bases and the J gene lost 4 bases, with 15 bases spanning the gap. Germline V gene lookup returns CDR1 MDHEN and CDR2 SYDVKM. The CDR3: CASPWKRWNQPQHF. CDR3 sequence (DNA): TGTGCCAGCCCTTGGAAGCGGTGGAATCAGCCCCAGCATTTT.

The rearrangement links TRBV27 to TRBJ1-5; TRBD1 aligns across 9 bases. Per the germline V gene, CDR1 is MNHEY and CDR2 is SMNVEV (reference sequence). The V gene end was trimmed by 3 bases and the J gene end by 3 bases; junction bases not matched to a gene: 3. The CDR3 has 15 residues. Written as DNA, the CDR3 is TGTGCCAGCAGTTTTGGGACAGGGAACAATCAGCCCCAGCATTTT. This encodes CASSFGTGNNQPQHF.

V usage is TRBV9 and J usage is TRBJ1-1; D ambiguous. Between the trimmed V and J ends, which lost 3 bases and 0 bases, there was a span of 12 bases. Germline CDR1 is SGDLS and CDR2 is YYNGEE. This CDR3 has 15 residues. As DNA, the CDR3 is TGTGCCAGCAGCGCGGTCCGGTTTATGAACACTGAAGCTTTCTTT. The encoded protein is CASSAVRFMNTEAFF.

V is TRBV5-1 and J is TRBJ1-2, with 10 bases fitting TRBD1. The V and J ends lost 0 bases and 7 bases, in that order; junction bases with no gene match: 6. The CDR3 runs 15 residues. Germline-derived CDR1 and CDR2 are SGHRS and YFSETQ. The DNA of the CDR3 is TGCGCCAGCAGCTTGGCAACCCGACAGGGGGCTGGCTACACCTTC. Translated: CASSLATRQGAGYTF.

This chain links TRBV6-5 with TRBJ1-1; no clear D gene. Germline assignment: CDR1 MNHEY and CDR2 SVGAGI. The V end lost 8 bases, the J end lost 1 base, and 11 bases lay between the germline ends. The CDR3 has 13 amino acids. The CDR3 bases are TGTGCCAGCGAATTGGTTAAGAACACTGAAGCTTTCTTT. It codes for CASELVKNTEAFF.

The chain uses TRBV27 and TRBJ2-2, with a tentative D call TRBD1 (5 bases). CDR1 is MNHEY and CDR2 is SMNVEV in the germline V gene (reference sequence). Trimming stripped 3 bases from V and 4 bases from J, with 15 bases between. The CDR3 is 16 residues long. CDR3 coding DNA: TGTGCCAGCAGTTTGTTCCAGGGTCTCGGCACCGGGGAGCTGTTTTTT. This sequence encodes CASSLFQGLGTGELFF.

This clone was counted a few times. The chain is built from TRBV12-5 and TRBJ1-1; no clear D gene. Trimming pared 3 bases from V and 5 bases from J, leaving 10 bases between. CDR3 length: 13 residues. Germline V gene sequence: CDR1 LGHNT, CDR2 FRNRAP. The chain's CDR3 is CASGLGGLTEAFF. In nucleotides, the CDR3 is TGTGCTAGTGGTTTAGGCGGTCTTACTGAAGCTTTCTTT.

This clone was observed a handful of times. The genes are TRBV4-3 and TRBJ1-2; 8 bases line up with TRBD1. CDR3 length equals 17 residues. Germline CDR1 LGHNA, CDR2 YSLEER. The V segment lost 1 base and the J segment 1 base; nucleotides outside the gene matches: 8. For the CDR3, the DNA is TGCGCCAGCAGCCAAGGAGGATCAGGGGGCCATAACTATGGCTACACCTTC. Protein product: CASSQGGSGGHNYGYTF.

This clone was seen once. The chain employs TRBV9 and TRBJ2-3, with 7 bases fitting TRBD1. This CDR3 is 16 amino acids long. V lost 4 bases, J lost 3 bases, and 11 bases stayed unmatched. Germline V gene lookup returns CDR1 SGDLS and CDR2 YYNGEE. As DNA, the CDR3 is TGTGCCAGCAGCCCCCGATCAGGGGGACATACAGATACGCAGTATTTT. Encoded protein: CASSPRSGGHTDTQYF.

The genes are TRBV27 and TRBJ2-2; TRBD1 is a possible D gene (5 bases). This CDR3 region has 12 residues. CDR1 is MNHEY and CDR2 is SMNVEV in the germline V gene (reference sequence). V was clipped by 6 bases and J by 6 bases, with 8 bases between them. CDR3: CASRQQAGELFF. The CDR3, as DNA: TGTGCCAGCAGGCAACAGGCCGGGGAGCTGTTTTTT.

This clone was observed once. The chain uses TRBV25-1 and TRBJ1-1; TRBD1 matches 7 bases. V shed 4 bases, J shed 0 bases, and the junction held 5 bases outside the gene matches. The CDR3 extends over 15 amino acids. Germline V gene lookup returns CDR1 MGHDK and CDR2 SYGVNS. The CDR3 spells CASSGSGTVNTEAFF. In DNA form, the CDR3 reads TGTGCCAGCAGTGGGTCCGGGACAGTGAACACTGAAGCTTTCTTT.

The CDR3 here is CASSQPSAYEQYF. The CDR3, as DNA: TGTGCCAGCAGCCAGCCCTCGGCCTACGAGCAGTACTTC. The chain joins TRBV7-2 to TRBJ2-7; the D is unclear. Looked up from germline, CDR1 is SGHTA and CDR2 is FQGNSA. The CDR3 has 13 residues. Trimming cost V 5 bases and J 2 bases, with 10 bases left between them.

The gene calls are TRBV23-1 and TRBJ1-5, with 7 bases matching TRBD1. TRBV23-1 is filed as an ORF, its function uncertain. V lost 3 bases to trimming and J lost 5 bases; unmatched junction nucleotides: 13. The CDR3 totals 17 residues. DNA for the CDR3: TGCGCCAGCAGTCAGAGGGTCAGGAGTACAGGGGATCAGCCCCAGCATTTT. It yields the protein CASSQRVRSTGDQPQHF.

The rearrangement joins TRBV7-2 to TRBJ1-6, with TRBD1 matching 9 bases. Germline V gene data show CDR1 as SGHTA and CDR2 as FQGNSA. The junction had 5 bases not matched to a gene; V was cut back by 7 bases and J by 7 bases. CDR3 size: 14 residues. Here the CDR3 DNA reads TGTGCCAGCAACCGGGACAGGGTCAATTCACCCCTCCACTTT. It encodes CASNRDRVNSPLHF.